This passage covers 29 T cell receptor beta chains from one sample sequenced in a study of cytomegalovirus exposure and HLA in healthy donors listed by TCRdb under 2017. Library preparation employed the immunoSEQ multiplex PCR assay. For the multiplex PCR, a mixture combining 60 forward primers for TCR Vbeta segments and 13 reverse primers for TCR Jbeta segments was used. TCRdb re-hosts the immuneACCESS table, in-frame sequences only. Its copies lack some clones; in the studies checked, an unresolved V gene accounts for under half of them, and the cause for the rest is not known. The sample table lists under 200,000 clones, almost 80% of them with a count of one. The leading ten clones occupy 11% to 15% of the sample. The sequenced material came from PBMCs. Receptor source: a man aged 50-59 years in good health and CMV-seropositive.

This chain links TRBV5-1 with TRBJ1-5, with 7 bases identical to TRBD1. This CDR3 has 15 residues. The V gene end was trimmed by 4 bases and the J gene end by 3 bases; junction bases not matched to a gene: 7. The germline V gene encodes CDR1 SGHRS and CDR2 YFSETQ. CDR3: CASSETGQTNQPQHF. Written as DNA, the CDR3 is TGCGCCAGCAGCGAGACGGGACAGACCAATCAGCCCCAGCATTTT. The full variable domain, in which reference TRBV5-1 and TRBJ1-5 provide the parts outside the CDR3, is KAGVTQTPRYLIKTRGQQVTLSCSPISGHRSVSWYQQTPGQGLQFLFEYFSETQRNKGNFPGRFSGRQFSNSRSEMNVSTLELGDSALYLCASSETGQTNQPQHFGDGTRLSIL.

This clone was detected only once. The rearrangement links TRBV2 to TRBJ2-7, with a weak D call TRBD1 (5 bases). V gave up 6 bases and J gave up 4 bases, with 13 bases separating them. There are 13 residues in the CDR3. From germline, CDR1 is SNHLY and CDR2 FYNNEI. The chain's CDR3 is CASRRADSYEQYF. The CDR3 nucleotides are TGTGCCAGCAGGAGAGCCGACAGTTACGAGCAGTACTTC.

The V call is TRBV5-8, the J call TRBJ1-4; no definite D call. V was cut by 4 bases and J by 5 bases, with 9 bases left in between. There are 13 residues in the CDR3. Germline CDR1 is SGHTS and CDR2 is YDEGEE. The CDR3 DNA is TGTGCCAGCAGCGTGTCAGGAAATGAAAAACTGTTTTTT. This encodes CASSVSGNEKLFF.

The rearrangement uses TRBV11-2 and TRBJ1-1; 10 bases align to TRBD1. This CDR3 is 12 amino acids long. Germline V CDR1 and CDR2: SGHAT, FQNNGV. V gave up 5 bases and J gave up 10 bases; unmatched junction bases: 4. CDR3 amino acids: CASSLDRGRAFF. The CDR3 coding sequence is TGTGCCAGCAGCCTCGACAGGGGGCGAGCTTTCTTT. Looking up the rest from reference TRBV11-2 and TRBJ1-1 gives the full variable domain: EAGVAQSPRYKIIEKRQSVAFWCNPISGHATLYWYQQILGQGPKLLIQFQNNGVVDDSQLPKDRFSAERLKGVDSTLKIQPAKLEDSAVYLCASSLDRGRAFFGQGTRLTVV.

This chain links TRBV6-1 with TRBJ1-4; TRBD1 matches at 8 bases. This CDR3 is 14 amino acids long. Trimming removed 10 bases from V and 7 bases from J; junction bases left unmatched: 11. CDR1 and CDR2 (germline): MNHNS, SASEGT. Written as DNA, the CDR3 is TGTGCCACCCGAGACGACAGGGGATCTGAAAAACTGTTTTTT. Amino acid sequence: CATRDDRGSEKLFF.

This chain links TRBV7-2 with TRBJ2-1, with 7 bases matching TRBD1. This CDR3 is built from 14 residues. Germline values: CDR1 SGHTA, CDR2 FQGNSA. The J segment lost 7 bases and the V segment lost 6 bases, leaving 9 bases of the junction unmatched. The CDR3 loop is CASRFRQGVNEQFF. The CDR3 coding sequence is TGTGCCAGCAGATTCCGACAGGGTGTTAATGAGCAGTTCTTC.

In DNA, the CDR3 is TGCAGCGTGGAGGGGGCGAATAATGAAAAACTGTTTTTT. Its translation is CSVEGANNEKLFF. The chain has TRBV29-1 and TRBJ1-4; TRBD1 matches at 7 bases. CDR3 length: 13 amino acids. Trimming took 6 bases from V and 4 from J; bases not matched to a gene: 5. Germline V lookup: CDR1 SQVTM, CDR2 ANQGSEA.

The V gene is TRBV6-6, the J gene TRBJ1-5; 8 bases are a match to TRBD1. There are 16 residues in the CDR3. Germline V gene lookup returns CDR1 MNHNY and CDR2 SVGAGI (reference sequence). Unmatched junction bases numbered 2, after V lost 1 base and J lost 0 bases. The CDR3 DNA reads TGTGCCAGCAGTTACTTGGGACAGGATAGCAATCAGCCCCAGCATTTT. It specifies CASSYLGQDSNQPQHF.

This chain's CDR3 is CASSSLRLRGGGNIQYF. CDR3 nucleotide sequence: TGTGCCAGCAGTTCCCTCCGCCTACGCGGGGGAGGAAACATTCAGTACTTC. The rearrangement joins TRBV28 to TRBJ2-4, with 7 positions matching TRBD2. Trimming took 4 bases from V and 6 from J; bases not matched to a gene: 15. CDR1 is MDHEN and CDR2 is SYDVKM in the germline V gene. The CDR3 loop spans 17 amino acids.

V usage is TRBV5-1 and J usage is TRBJ1-1; TRBD1 might be the D (6 bases). CDR1 SGHRS and CDR2 YFSETQ come from the germline V gene. Trimming removed 0 bases at V and 6 bases at J, with 12 bases between. There are 14 residues in the CDR3. In DNA form, the CDR3 reads TGCGCCAGCAGCTTGGATACAGGGTTCCCTGAAGCTTTCTTT. Its protein is CASSLDTGFPEAFF. Filled out from reference TRBV5-1 and TRBJ1-1, the complete variable domain reads KAGVTQTPRYLIKTRGQQVTLSCSPISGHRSVSWYQQTPGQGLQFLFEYFSETQRNKGNFPGRFSGRQFSNSRSEMNVSTLELGDSALYLCASSLDTGFPEAFFGQGTRLTVV.

The CDR3 DNA reads as TGTGCCAGTAGTATTAGACAGTCTAATGAAAAACTGTTTTTT. It codes for CASSIRQSNEKLFF. The chain carries TRBV19 and TRBJ1-4, with TRBD1 as a possible D gene (5 bases). The CDR3 length is 14 residues. V shed 3 bases and J shed 3 bases, with 8 bases lying between them. Germline V gives CDR1 LNHDA, CDR2 SQIVND (reference sequence).

The chain recombines TRBV13 with TRBJ1-2; D may be TRBD1 (6 bases). Germline CDR1 and CDR2: PRHDT and FYEKMQ (reference sequence). The V end lost 2 bases, the J end lost 8 bases, and 12 bases lay between the germline ends. CDR3 length: 13 amino acids. The CDR3 region has the DNA TGTGCCAGCAGCTTACAGGGGTGGGGAGGCTACACCTTC. This gives the protein CASSLQGWGGYTF.

V gene TRBV15 combines with J gene TRBJ2-1; D perhaps matches TRBD2 (7 bases). The germline V and J ends were trimmed by 5 bases and 4 bases, with 15 bases remaining between them. Germline loops: CDR1 LNHNV, CDR2 YYDKDF (reference sequence). The CDR3 consists of 15 residues. CDR3 residues: CATSVRGGAYNEQFF. The CDR3, as DNA: TGTGCCACCAGCGTCAGAGGGGGGGCTTACAATGAGCAGTTCTTC.

CDR3 region: CASSPREWKTEAFF. CDR3 in DNA: TGTGCCAGCAGCCCAAGGGAGTGGAAAACTGAAGCTTTCTTT. V gene TRBV13 combines with J gene TRBJ1-1; D uncertain. The germline V gene encodes CDR1 PRHDT and CDR2 FYEKMQ (reference sequence). The V end lost 5 bases, the J end lost 5 bases, and 15 bases lay between the germline ends. The CDR3 length is 14 residues.

The chain employs TRBV19 and TRBJ1-1; 11 bases align to TRBD1. The germline CDR1 and CDR2 sequences are LNHDA and SQIVND (reference sequence). The CDR3 sequence is 17 residues long. J lost 6 bases, V lost 2 bases, and 11 bases had no gene match. The CDR3 coding sequence is TGTGCCAGTAGTATAAGCGGGGACAGGGGGAGGAGGGCTGAAGCTTTCTTT. As protein: CASSISGDRGRRAEAFF.

In DNA form, the CDR3 reads TGTGCCAGCAGCTTGGAGGGACAGGGGGGAAATTCACCCCTCCACTTT. Its protein is CASSLEGQGGNSPLHF. The rearrangement links TRBV5-4 to TRBJ1-6; 11 nucleotides align to TRBD1. Trimming removed 0 bases from V and 7 bases from J; junction bases left unmatched: 3. Germline lookup yields CDR1 SGHNT and CDR2 YYREEE (reference sequence). The CDR3 covers 16 residues.

The chain combines TRBV29-1 with TRBJ2-2, with 10 nucleotides matching TRBD1. This CDR3 is 16 amino acids long. Germline V CDR1 and CDR2: SQVTM, ANQGSEA. Trimming cost V 6 bases and J 1 base; bases outside gene matches: 8. The CDR3 DNA sequence: TGCAGCGTGGGAACCGGGACAGGGGAGAACACCGGGGAGCTGTTTTTT. Translation: CSVGTGTGENTGELFF.

The chain combines TRBV5-1 with TRBJ1-4; no reliable D call. The CDR3 contains 15 residues. The V end lost 4 bases, the J end lost 0 bases, and 10 bases lay between the germline ends. Germline loops: CDR1 SGHRS, CDR2 YFSETQ. CDR3 coding DNA: TGCGCCAGCAGCCGCGGTGTGGCAACTAATGAAAAACTGTTTTTT. This codes for CASSRGVATNEKLFF.

The chain employs TRBV19 and TRBJ2-1; 9 positions agree with TRBD1. Germline V gene data show CDR1 as LNHDA and CDR2 as SQIVND (reference sequence). The CDR3 extends over 15 amino acids. Unmatched junction bases numbered 11, after V lost 4 bases and J lost 10 bases. The CDR3 protein is CASSTIQGAREEQFF. DNA of the CDR3: TGTGCCAGTAGTACCATACAGGGGGCGCGGGAGGAGCAGTTCTTC.

The genes are TRBV6-1 and TRBJ2-2, with 7 bases matching TRBD1. Germline CDR1 reads MNHNS; CDR2 reads SASEGT. This CDR3 region has 15 residues. V lost 6 bases, J lost 5 bases, and 9 bases stayed unmatched. CDR3 loop: CASRNRGSGTGELFF. CDR3 bases: TGTGCCAGCAGGAACAGGGGCTCAGGGACCGGGGAGCTGTTTTTT.

A word on this clone: An end of the junction does not agree with germline; a read error may underlie this. This chain links TRBV2 with TRBJ2-5; D ambiguous. CDR1 and CDR2 from the germline V gene are SNHLY and FYNNEI. The CDR3 totals 14 residues. The CDR3 nucleotides are TGTGCCAGCAGCAAACAGCTAAACCAGGAGACCCAGTACTTC. It translates to CASSKQLNQETQYF.

V gene TRBV5-4 combines with J gene TRBJ2-2; TRBD1 is a possible D gene (7 bases). In germline, CDR1 is SGHNT, CDR2 YYREEE (reference sequence). The CDR3 is 16 residues long. V was shortened by 4 bases and J by 5 bases, with 18 bases between the two germline ends. CDR3 loop: CASSPTGRFGTGELFF. In nucleotides, the CDR3 is TGTGCCAGCAGCCCGACAGGGAGGTTTGGGACCGGGGAGCTGTTTTTT. The full variable domain, in which reference TRBV5-4 and TRBJ2-2 provide the parts outside the CDR3, is ETGVTQSPTHLIKTRGQQVTLRCSSQSGHNTVSWYQQALGQGPQFIFQYYREEENGRGNFPPRFSGLQFPNYSSELNVNALELDDSALYLCASSPTGRFGTGELFFGEGSRLTVL.

This sequence joins TRBV6-1 and TRBJ1-2, with D tentatively TRBD1 (6 bases). Trimming stripped 3 bases from V and 4 bases from J, with 15 bases between. The CDR3 covers 15 residues. Germline V gene sequence: CDR1 MNHNS, CDR2 SASEGT. CDR3 loop: CASSESPGATYGYTF. For the CDR3, the DNA is TGTGCCAGCAGTGAGAGCCCAGGGGCGACCTATGGCTACACCTTC.

The sample holds a few counts of this clone. The chain joins TRBV5-4 to TRBJ2-3, with TRBD2 matching 7 bases. The CDR3 is 14 amino acids. The V gene end was trimmed by 4 bases and the J gene end by 7 bases; junction bases not matched to a gene: 9. Germline CDR1 SGHNT, CDR2 YYREEE (reference sequence). DNA of the CDR3: TGTGCCAGCAGCCCTGGGCAGGGAGGGAATACGCAGTATTTT. As protein: CASSPGQGGNTQYF. Full variable domain (remainder filled in from reference TRBV5-4 and TRBJ2-3): ETGVTQSPTHLIKTRGQQVTLRCSSQSGHNTVSWYQQALGQGPQFIFQYYREEENGRGNFPPRFSGLQFPNYSSELNVNALELDDSALYLCASSPGQGGNTQYFGPGTRLTVL.

The V gene is TRBV9, the J gene TRBJ2-3, with 7 positions matching TRBD2. CDR3 length equals 18 residues. Looked up from germline, CDR1 is SGDLS and CDR2 is YYNGEE. Trimming removed 2 bases from V and 1 base from J; junction bases left unmatched: 13. The DNA for the CDR3 is TGTGCCAGCAGCGTTCGTTCCTTAGCGGGCGCTGGCACAGATACGCAGTATTTT. The encoded protein is CASSVRSLAGAGTDTQYF.

CDR3 sequence (DNA): TGTGCCAGCAGGCCTAGCGGCCCCTACGAGCAGTACTTC. Its translation: CASRPSGPYEQYF. The chain carries TRBV6-5 and TRBJ2-7, with TRBD2 matching over 7 bases. With V trimmed by 6 bases and J by 2 bases, 4 bases remained unmatched. The CDR3 is 13 amino acids. Germline loops: CDR1 MNHEY, CDR2 SVGAGI.

The CDR3 DNA reads TGTGCCAGCAGTTTTTCAGGGGGCGGTAGCTATGGCTACACCTTC. It specifies CASSFSGGGSYGYTF. The chain has TRBV28 and TRBJ1-2; TRBD1 agrees at 8 bases. CDR3 length: 15 residues. Germline trimming cut 3 bases from V and 4 bases from J; bases unmatched to any gene: 7. The V gene's germline CDR1 is MDHEN and CDR2 SYDVKM.

V gene TRBV30 combines with J gene TRBJ2-3; maybe TRBD2 (6 bases). Germline V CDR1 and CDR2: GTSNPN, SVGIG (reference sequence). This CDR3 comprises 14 residues. V shed 0 bases and J shed 6 bases, with 13 bases lying between them. In DNA form, the CDR3 reads TGTGCCTGGAGTGTAGGGGCTCGGGGGGATACGCAGTATTTT. Its translation is CAWSVGARGDTQYF.

V is TRBV28 and J is TRBJ1-4; D perhaps matches TRBD1 (5 bases). Germline-derived CDR1 and CDR2 are MDHEN and SYDVKM. This CDR3 region has 16 residues. V lost 4 bases to trimming and J lost 7 bases, with 19 bases between them. The DNA of the CDR3 is TGTGCCAGCAGTTCCTCGGCCGGGGGACGGCTTGAAAAACTGTTTTTT. Its protein is CASSSSAGGRLEKLFF. The full variable domain, rest sourced from reference TRBV28 and TRBJ1-4, is DVKVTQSSRYLVKRTGEKVFLECVQDMDHENMFWYRQDPGLGLRLIYFSYDVKMKEKGDIPEGYSVSREKKERFSLILESASTNQTSMYLCASSSSAGGRLEKLFFGSGTQLSVL.